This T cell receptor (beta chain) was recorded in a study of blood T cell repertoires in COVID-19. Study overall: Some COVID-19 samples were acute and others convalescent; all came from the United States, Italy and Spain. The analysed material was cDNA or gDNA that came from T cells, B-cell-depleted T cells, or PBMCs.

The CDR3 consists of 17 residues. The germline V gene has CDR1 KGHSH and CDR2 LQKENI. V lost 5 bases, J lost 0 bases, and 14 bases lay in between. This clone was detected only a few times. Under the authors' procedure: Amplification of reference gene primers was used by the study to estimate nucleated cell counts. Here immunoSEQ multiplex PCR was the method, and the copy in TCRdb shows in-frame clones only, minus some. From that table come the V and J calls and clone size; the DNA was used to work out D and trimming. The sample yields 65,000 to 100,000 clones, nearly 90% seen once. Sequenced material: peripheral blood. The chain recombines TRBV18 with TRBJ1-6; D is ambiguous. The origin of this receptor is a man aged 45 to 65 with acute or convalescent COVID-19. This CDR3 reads CASSFQMESSYNSPLHF. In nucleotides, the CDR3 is TGTGCCAGCTCATTCCAGATGGAGAGCTCCTATAATTCACCCCTCCACTTT.